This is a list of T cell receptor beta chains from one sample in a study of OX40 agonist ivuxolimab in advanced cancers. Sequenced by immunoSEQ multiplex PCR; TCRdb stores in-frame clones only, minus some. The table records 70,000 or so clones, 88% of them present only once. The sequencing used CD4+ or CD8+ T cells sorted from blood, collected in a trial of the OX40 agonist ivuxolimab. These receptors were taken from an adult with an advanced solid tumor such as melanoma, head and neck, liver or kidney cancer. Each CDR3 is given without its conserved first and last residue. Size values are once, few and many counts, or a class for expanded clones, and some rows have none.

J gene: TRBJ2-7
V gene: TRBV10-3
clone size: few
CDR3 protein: AIGASPQQY

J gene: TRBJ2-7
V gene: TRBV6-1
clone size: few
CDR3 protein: ASGGRPEQY

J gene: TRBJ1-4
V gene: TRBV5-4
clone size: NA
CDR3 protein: ASSPGQLNEKLF

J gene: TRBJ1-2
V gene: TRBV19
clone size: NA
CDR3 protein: ASSEGYYGYT

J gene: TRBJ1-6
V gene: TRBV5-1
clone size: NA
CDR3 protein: ASSSGDSNSPLH

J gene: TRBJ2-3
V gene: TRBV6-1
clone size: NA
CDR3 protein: ASSQAGGADTQY

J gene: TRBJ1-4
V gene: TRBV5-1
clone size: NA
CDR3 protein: ASSYGANEKLF

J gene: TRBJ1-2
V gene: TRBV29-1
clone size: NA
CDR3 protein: SVAGQKYGYT

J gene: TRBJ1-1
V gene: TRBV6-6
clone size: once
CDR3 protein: ASILGSPADTEAF

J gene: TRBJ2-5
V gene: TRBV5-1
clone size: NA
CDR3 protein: ASRSGTSGGSQETQY

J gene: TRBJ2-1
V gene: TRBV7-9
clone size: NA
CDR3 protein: ASSRQSTGTPPYNEQF

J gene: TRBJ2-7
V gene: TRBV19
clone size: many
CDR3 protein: ASRGFGRHEQY

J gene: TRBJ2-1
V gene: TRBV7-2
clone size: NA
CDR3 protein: ASSRSRGLGEQF

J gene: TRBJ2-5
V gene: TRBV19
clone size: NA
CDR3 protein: ASSSVEETQY

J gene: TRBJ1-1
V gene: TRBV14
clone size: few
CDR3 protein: ASLTDYTEAF

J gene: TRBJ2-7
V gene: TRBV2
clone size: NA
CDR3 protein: ASSAGGQGGSEQY

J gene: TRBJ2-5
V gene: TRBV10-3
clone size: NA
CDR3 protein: AISESGGQGQTQY

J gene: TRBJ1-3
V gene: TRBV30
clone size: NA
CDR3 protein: AWSVIGSSAY

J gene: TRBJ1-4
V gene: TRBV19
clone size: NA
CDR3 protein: ASSFQTGELF

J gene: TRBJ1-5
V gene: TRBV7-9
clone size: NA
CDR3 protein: ASTQEGSQPQH

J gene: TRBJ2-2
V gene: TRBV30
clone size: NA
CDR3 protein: ALSAGGPGELF

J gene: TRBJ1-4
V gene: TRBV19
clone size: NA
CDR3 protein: ASSIGRVKLEKLF

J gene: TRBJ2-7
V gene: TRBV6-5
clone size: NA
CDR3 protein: ASSPGLAGVEQY

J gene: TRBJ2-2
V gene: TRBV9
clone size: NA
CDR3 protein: ASSVAGQLEAGELF

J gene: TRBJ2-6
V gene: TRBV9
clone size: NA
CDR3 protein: ASSVAPGNSGANVLT

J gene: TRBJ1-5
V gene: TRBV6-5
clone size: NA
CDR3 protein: ASSQDRGNQPQH

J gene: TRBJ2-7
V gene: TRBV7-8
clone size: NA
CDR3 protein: ASSLGAGTRYEQY

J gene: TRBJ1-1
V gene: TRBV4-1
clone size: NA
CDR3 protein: ASSSQSPGQGNTEAF